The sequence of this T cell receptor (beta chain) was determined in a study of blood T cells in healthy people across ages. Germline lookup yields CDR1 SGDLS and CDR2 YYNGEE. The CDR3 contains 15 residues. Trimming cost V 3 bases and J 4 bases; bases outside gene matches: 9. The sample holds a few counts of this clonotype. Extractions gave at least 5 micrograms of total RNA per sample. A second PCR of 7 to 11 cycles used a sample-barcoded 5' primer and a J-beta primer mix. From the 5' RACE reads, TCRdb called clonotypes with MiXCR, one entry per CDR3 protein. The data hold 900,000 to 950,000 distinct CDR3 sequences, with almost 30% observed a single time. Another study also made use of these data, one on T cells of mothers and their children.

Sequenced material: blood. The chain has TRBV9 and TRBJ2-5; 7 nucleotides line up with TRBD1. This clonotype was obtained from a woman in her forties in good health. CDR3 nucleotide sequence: TGTGCCAGCAGCGCGGCCGGGACAGTAGCAGAGACCCAGTACTTC. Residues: CASSAAGTVAETQYF.